Shown below are 9 T cell receptor beta chains from a single sample sequenced in a study of cytomegalovirus exposure and HLA in healthy donors. 60 Vbeta and 13 Jbeta primers were used in PCR. The data were produced by immunoSEQ multiplex PCR, yet TCRdb's version contains in-frame clones alone and is incomplete. The top ten hold over 2.5% of the sample, which has approximately 150,000 clones, 85% seen once. Sample: PBMCs. The receptors stem from a man aged 25 to 45 in good health and CMV-seropositive.

V usage is TRBV27 and J usage is TRBJ2-2; 7 bases are shared with TRBD2. Germline assignment: CDR1 MNHEY and CDR2 SMNVEV (reference sequence). V lost 6 bases, J lost 6 bases, and 13 bases stayed unmatched. The CDR3 consists of 16 residues. The CDR3 protein is CASSPSGGGNPGELFF. CDR3 DNA sequence: TGTGCCAGCAGCCCTTCGGGAGGAGGTAACCCCGGGGAGCTGTTTTTT.

V gene TRBV20-1 combines with J gene TRBJ1-2; possibly TRBD1 for D (5 bases). Germline V gene data show CDR1 as DFQATT and CDR2 as SNEGSKA (reference sequence). Trimming cost V 5 bases and J 2 bases, with 6 bases left between them. The length of the CDR3 is 11 residues. This CDR3 is CSAGANYGYTF. The CDR3 DNA sequence: TGCAGTGCTGGGGCGAACTATGGCTACACCTTC.

The chain joins TRBV6-5 to TRBJ2-1, with D possibly being TRBD1 (5 bases). The V gene's germline CDR1 is MNHEY and CDR2 SVGAGI. The CDR3 extends over 15 amino acids. Deletions cut 10 bases from V and 4 bases from J, with 20 bases between. CDR3 protein: CATRYEGATYNEQFF. The CDR3 region has the DNA TGTGCCACCAGGTATGAAGGGGCGACTTACAATGAGCAGTTCTTC.

The V gene is TRBV18, the J gene TRBJ1-1, with D possibly TRBD1 on 5 matching bases. V lost 3 bases and J 5 bases, leaving 7 bases between the germline ends. Germline V gene data show CDR1 as KGHSH and CDR2 as LQKENI. This CDR3 has 12 residues. The CDR3 DNA reads as TGTGCCAGCTCACCGGGACTGACTGAAGCTTTCTTT. This sequence encodes CASSPGLTEAFF.

The V gene is TRBV7-9, the J gene TRBJ1-1; D uncertain. This CDR3 comprises 10 residues. Trimming left V 5 bases short and J 9 bases short, with 7 bases between. Germline lookup yields CDR1 SEHNR and CDR2 FQNEAQ (reference sequence). The CDR3 sequence is CASSPPKAFF. As DNA, the CDR3 is TGTGCCAGCAGCCCCCCCAAAGCTTTCTTT.

The chain employs TRBV7-3 and TRBJ2-2; no reliable D call. Trimming took off 1 base at V and 1 base at J, with 7 bases between the two ends. The CDR3 extends over 15 amino acids. The V gene's germline CDR1 is SGHTA and CDR2 FQGTGA. In nucleotides, the CDR3 is TGTGCCAGCAGCTTAATCCCCCAGAACACCGGGGAGCTGTTTTTT. It encodes CASSLIPQNTGELFF. Looking up the rest from reference TRBV7-3 and TRBJ2-2 gives the full variable domain: GAGVSQTPSNKVTEKGKYVELRCDPISGHTALYWYRQSLGQGPEFLIYFQGTGAADDSGLPNDRFFAVRPEGSVSTLKIQRTERGDSAVYLCASSLIPQNTGELFFGEGSRLTVL.

This clone showed up just once. The chain uses TRBV30 and TRBJ2-1; 7 nucleotides line up with TRBD2. Germline V gives CDR1 GTSNPN, CDR2 SVGIG (reference sequence). The CDR3 sequence is 15 residues long. The ends lost 3 bases at V and 5 bases at J; junction bases unmatched: 10. CDR3 sequence reads: CAWRPGLPSDNEQFF. The DNA of the CDR3 is TGTGCCTGGAGACCGGGACTACCTTCGGACAATGAGCAGTTCTTC.

This clone was detected only a few times. This chain connects TRBV4-1 to TRBJ1-1; D is unresolved. Trimming took 4 bases from V and 1 from J, leaving 10 bases between them. Germline V gives CDR1 MGHRA, CDR2 YSYEKL. This CDR3 region has 14 residues. CDR3 nucleotide sequence: TGCGCCAGCAGCCGTTCGGTCAAGAACACTGAAGCTTTCTTT. This sequence encodes CASSRSVKNTEAFF.

V gene TRBV11-2 combines with J gene TRBJ2-3, with 12 positions matching TRBD2. Germline V gene lookup returns CDR1 SGHAT and CDR2 FQNNGV. Germline trimming cut 4 bases from V and 4 bases from J; bases unmatched to any gene: 9. The CDR3 loop spans 17 amino acids. Here the CDR3 DNA reads TGTGCCAGCAGCTACCCTGGACTAGCGGGGATTGCAGATACGCAGTATTTT. Translated, it gives CASSYPGLAGIADTQYF.